This T cell receptor beta chain was profiled in a study of shared clonotypes between healthy human individuals. Study at large: CD4 naive and CD4 memory each took three plates per donor, while CD8 naive took two and CD8 memory one.

Study-level points and caveats: Naive subsets usually exceeded memory subsets in estimated richness.

Sequenced by immunoSEQ multiplex PCR; TCRdb stores in-frame clones only, minus some. The sample includes roughly 1,600,000 clones, 98% of them seen just once. With respect to this clone: The antigen is undetermined.

The authors divided CD4+ cells into CD45RA+ naive and CD45RA-negative memory subsets. Trimming stripped 4 bases from V and 5 bases from J, with 18 bases between. Germline V gene sequence: CDR1 SGHVS, CDR2 FNYEAQ. The CDR3 length is 15 residues. Sequenced sample: naive CD4+ T cells sorted from blood. Specified subset: CD45RA+ positively selected. This sequence joins TRBV7-6 and TRBJ2-7; D perhaps matches TRBD2 (5 bases). The clonotype was recovered from a man aged 25-40 years in good health. The chain's CDR3 is CASSSLGRNPDEQYF. For the CDR3, the DNA is TGTGCCAGCAGCTCCCTGGGGAGAAACCCGGACGAGCAGTACTTC.